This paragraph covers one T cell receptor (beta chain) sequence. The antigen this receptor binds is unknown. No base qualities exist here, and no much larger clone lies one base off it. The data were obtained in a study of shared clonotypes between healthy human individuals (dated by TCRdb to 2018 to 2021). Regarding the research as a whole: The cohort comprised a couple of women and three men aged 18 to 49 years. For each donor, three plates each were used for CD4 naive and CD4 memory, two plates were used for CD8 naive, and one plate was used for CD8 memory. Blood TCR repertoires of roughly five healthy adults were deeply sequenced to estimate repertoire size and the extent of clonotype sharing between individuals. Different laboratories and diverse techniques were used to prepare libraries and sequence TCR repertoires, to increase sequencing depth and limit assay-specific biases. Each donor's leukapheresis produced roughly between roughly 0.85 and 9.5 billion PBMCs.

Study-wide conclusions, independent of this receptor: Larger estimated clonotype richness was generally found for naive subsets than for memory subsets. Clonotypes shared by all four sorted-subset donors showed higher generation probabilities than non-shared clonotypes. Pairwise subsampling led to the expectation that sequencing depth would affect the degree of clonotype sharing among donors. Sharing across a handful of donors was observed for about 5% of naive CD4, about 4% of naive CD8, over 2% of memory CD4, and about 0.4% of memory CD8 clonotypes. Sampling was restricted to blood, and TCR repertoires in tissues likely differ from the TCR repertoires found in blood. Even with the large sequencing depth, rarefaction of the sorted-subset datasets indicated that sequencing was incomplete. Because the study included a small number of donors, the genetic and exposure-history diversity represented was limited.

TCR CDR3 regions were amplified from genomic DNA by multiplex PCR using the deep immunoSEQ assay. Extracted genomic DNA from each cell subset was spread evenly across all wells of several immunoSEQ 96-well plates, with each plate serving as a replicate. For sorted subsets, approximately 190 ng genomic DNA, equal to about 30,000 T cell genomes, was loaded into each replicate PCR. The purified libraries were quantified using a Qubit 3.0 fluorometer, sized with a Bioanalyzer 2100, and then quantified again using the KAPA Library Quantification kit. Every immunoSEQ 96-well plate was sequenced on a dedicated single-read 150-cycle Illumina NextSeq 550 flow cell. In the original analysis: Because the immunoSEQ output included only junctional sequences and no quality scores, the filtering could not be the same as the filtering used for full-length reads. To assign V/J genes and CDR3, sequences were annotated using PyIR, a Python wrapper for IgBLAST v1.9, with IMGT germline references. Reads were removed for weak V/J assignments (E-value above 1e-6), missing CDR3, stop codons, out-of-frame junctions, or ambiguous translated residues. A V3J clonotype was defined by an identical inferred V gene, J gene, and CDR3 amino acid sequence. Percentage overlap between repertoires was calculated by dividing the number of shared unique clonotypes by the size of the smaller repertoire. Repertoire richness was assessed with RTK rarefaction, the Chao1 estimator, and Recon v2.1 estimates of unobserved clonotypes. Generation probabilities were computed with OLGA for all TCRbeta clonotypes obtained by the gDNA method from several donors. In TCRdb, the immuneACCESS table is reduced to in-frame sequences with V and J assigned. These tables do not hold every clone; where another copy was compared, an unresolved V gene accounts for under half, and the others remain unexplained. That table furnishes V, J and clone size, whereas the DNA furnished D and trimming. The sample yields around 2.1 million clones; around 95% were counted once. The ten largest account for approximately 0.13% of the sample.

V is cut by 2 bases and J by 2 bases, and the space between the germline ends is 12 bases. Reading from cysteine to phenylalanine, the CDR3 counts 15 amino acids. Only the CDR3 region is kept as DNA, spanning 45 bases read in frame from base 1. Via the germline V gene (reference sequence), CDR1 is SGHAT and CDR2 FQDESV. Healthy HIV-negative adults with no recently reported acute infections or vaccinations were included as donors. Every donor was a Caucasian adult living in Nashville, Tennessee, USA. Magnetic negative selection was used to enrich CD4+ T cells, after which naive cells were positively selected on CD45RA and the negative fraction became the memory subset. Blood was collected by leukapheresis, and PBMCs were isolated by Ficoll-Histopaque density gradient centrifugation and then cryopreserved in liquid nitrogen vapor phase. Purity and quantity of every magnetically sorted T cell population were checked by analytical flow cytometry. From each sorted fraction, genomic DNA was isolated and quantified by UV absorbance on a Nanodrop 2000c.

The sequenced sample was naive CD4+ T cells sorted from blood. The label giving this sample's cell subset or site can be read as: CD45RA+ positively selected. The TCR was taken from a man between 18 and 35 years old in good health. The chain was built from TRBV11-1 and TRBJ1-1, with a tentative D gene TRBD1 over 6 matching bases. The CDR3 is CASSLIGQLNTEAFF. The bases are TGTGCCAGCAGCTTAATAGGACAGCTTAACACTGAAGCTTTCTTT.